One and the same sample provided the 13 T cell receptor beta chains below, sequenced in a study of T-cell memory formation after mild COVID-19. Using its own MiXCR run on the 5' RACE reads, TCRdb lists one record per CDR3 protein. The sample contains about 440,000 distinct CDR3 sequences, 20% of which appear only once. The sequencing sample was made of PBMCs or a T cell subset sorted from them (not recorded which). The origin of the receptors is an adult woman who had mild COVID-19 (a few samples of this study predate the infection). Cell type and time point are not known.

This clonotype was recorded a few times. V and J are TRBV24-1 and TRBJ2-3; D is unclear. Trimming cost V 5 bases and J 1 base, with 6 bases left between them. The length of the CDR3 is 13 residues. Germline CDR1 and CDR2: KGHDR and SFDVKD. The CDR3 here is CATSAPGTDTQYF. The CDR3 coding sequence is TGTGCCACCAGTGCCCCAGGCACAGATACGCAGTATTTT.

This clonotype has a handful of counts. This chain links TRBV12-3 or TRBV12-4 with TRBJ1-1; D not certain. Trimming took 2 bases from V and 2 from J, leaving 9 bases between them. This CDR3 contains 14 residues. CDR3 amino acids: CASSLRAANTEAFF. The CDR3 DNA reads TGTGCCAGCAGTTTACGGGCTGCAAACACTGAAGCTTTCTTT.

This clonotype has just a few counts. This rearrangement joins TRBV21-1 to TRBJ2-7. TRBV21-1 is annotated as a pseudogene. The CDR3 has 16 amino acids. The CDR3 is CASSKAGTLGYYEQYF. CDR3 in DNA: TGTGCCAGCAGCAAAGCCGGCACTCTAGGATACTACGAGCAGTACTTC.

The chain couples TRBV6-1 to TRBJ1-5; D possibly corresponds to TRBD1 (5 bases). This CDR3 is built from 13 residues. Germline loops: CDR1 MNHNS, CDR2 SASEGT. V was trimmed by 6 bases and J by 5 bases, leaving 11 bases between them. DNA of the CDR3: TGTGCCAGCAGCGGTTTGACAGATCAGCCCCAGCATTTT. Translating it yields CASSGLTDQPQHF.

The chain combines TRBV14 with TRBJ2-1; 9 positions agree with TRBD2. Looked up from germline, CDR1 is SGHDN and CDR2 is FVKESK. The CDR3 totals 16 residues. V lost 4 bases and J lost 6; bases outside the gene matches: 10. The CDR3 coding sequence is TGTGCCAGCAGCCGGGGATCTAGCGGGATGGGCAATGAGCAGTTCTTC. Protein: CASSRGSSGMGNEQFF. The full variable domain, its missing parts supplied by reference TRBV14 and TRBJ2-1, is EAGVTQFPSHSVIEKGQTVTLRCDPISGHDNLYWYRRVMGKEIKFLLHFVKESKQDESGMPNNRFLAERTGGTYSTLKVQPAELEDSGVYFCASSRGSSGMGNEQFFGPGTRLTVL.

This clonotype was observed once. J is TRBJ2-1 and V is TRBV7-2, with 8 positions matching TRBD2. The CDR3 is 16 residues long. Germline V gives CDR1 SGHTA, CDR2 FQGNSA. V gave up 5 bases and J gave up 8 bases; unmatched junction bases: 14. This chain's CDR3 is CASSPQGAGAGDEQFF. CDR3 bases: TGTGCCAGCAGCCCCCAGGGAGCGGGAGCCGGCGATGAGCAGTTCTTC.

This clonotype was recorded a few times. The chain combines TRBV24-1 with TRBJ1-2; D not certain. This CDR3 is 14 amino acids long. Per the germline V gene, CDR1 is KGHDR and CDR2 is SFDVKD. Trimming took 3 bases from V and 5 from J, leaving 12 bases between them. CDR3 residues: CATSDLEGQYGYTF. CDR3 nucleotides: TGTGCCACCAGTGATCTGGAGGGTCAGTATGGCTACACCTTC.

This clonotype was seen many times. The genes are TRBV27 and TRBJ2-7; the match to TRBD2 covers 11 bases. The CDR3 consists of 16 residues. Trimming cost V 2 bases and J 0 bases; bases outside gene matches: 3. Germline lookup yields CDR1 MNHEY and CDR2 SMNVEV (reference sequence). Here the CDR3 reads CASSLTGTSGSYEQYF. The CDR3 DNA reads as TGTGCCAGCAGTTTAACTGGGACTAGCGGCTCCTACGAGCAGTACTTC.

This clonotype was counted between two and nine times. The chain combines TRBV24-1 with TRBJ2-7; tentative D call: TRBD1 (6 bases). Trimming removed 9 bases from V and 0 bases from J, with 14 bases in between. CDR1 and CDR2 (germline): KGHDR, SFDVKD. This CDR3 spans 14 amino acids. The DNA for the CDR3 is TGTGCCACCCAACCGACAGGTCGCTCCTACGAGCAGTACTTC. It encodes CATQPTGRSYEQYF.

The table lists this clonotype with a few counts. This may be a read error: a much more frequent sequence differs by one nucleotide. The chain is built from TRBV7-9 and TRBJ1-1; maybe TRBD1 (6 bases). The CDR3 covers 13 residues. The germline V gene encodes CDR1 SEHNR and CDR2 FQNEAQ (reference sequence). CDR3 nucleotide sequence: TGTGCCAGCAGCTTAACAGGGAACGCTGAAGCTTTCTTT. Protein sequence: CASSLTGNAEAFF.

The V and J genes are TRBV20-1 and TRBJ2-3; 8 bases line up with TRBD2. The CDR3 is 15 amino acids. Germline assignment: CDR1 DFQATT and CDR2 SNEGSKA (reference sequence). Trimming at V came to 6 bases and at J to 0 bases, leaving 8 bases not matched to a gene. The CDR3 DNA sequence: TGCAGTGCCTCACGGGAGGGAGATAGCACAGATACGCAGTATTTT. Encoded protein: CSASREGDSTDTQYF.

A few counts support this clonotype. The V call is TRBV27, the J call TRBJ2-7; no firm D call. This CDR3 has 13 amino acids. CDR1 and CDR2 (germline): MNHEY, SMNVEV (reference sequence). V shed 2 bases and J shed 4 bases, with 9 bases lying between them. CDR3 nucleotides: TGTGCCAGCAGTTTAGGGGTGCCTTACGAGCAGTACTTC. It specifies CASSLGVPYEQYF.

CDR3 region: CASSHPEENEQFF. DNA for the CDR3: TGTGCCAGCAGCCACCCAGAGGAGAATGAGCAGTTCTTC. This chain joins TRBV7-9 and TRBJ2-1, with D hard to call. The CDR3 totals 13 residues. Trimming left V 5 bases short and J 7 bases short, with 12 bases between. Germline V gene lookup returns CDR1 SEHNR and CDR2 FQNEAQ (reference sequence).